The sequence of this T cell receptor beta chain was determined in a study of cytomegalovirus exposure and HLA in healthy donors (dated by TCRdb to about 2017). Regarding the complete study: An earlier analysis of a few hundred of the donors reported over 250 Gb of sequence data and around 120 million unique TCR beta sequences obtained from about 180 million T cells. An early release covering around 630 HLA-typed donors comprised 300 to 350 gigabases of sequencing data and 85 million or so unique TCR sequences. Among the roughly 380 genotyped donors, 81% belonged to the genetic ancestry cluster associated with self-reported Caucasian donors. The study aimed to test whether signatures of past pathogen exposure could be identified by cataloging public T cell receptors. The study used immunosequencing to profile the T cell repertoires of 666 subjects and linked those repertoires to cytomegalovirus serostatus. In addition to the first cohort of 666 subjects, a separate validation cohort of 130 or so different subjects was used. To predict cytomegalovirus infection status, the study brought together high-throughput TCR immunosequencing, statistical association of individual TCRs with disease status, and machine learning. A later analysis re-examined previously published TCR beta repertoires from 600 to 700 donors and added high-resolution HLA genotyping to investigate patterns of TCR occurrence. Rather than using new phenotypic data, the later analysis identified candidate immune exposures from TCR beta sequences and from how often those sequences occurred across donors. An earlier analysis of about 620 of the donors applied high-throughput TCR beta sequencing to assess whether each TCR beta V gene segment acted as functional or pseudogenic. Alongside the repertoire data, information on donor age, sex, ethnicity and CMV serostatus was compiled. A later genetic analysis used genome-wide SNP genotypes for about 65% of the roughly 700 donors, treating that subset as a discovery cohort. Every repertoire in the discovery cohort had been generated on one and the same sequencing platform. Both class I and class II loci were covered by HLA typing, at four-digit resolution. The number of donors typed differed by locus, with about 629-640 for A, B, C, DRB1 and DQB1, roughly 550 for DQA1, about 610 for DPA1, and some 450 for DPB1. A handful of DR-DQ haplotypes were handled as single units for association and clustering because linkage in the cohort was strong. Among 350 to 400 genotyped donors of the cohort, an average of around 240,000 unique TCR beta nucleotide sequences were sequenced per donor, about a sixth of them non-productive.

Looking up the germline V gene yields CDR1 MDHEN and CDR2 SYDVKM. Measured from the cysteine to the phenylalanine, the CDR3 is 15 residues long. The sequence is cut down to CDR3 DNA, 45 bases in frame from base 1. V is shortened by 6 bases, J by 1 base, and the region joining them spans 12 bases. Concerning this clone itself: This receptor's antigen is unknown. No quality values exist for individual bases; no much larger clone is one base distant. Other DNA sequences from this sample encode an identical CDR3 as well.

The cohort comprised 710 or so healthy bone marrow donors. All cohort members were sampled while nominally healthy, although unrecorded immune exposures were likely present. The donor was CMV seropositive and belonged to the group of 250 to 350 seropositive cohort members. A peripheral blood sample was provided by each donor, and peripheral blood mononuclear cells were used for TCR beta sequencing. Genomic DNA extraction from the blood cell samples was performed with the Qiagen DNeasy Blood Extraction Kit. Library preparation used the immunoSEQ multiplex PCR assay. A mixture of 60 forward primers for TCR Vbeta segments and 13 reverse primers for TCR Jbeta segments was used in the multiplex PCR. The CDR3 region of rearranged TCR beta genes was amplified from genomic DNA by a multiplex PCR assay. On the Illumina HiSeq System, the amplified TCR beta libraries were sequenced as 87-base-pair reads. The authors processed their data as follows. A later analysis counted about 80 million unique TCR beta chains across the 550 to 800 repertoires, and some 11 million of these chains were shared by at least two donors. Raw reads were error-corrected and collapsed into unique sequences by a nearest-neighbor algorithm in which closely related sequences were merged to remove PCR and sequencing errors. Alignment of CDR3 sequences to IMGT reference sequences was used to assign V, D and J gene segments. For a sequence to be retained, a match of at least six nucleotides to both a V gene segment and a J gene segment was required. A rearrangement counted as productive if the CDR3 had no stop codons and remained in frame with V and J, and every other rearrangement counted as non-productive. CDR3 was defined according to IMGT convention as the region running from the second conserved V-encoded cysteine to the conserved J-encoded phenylalanine. The earlier analysis of some 540 of the donors excluded any sequence lacking an unambiguous match to a single V gene segment. In an earlier analysis of about 590 of the donors, a V segment was called functional when productive rearrangements were above 56.7%, and segregating when the standard deviation between donors exceeded 5%. A statistical classification framework was developed to diagnose cytomegalovirus status using the catalog of TCR beta chain sequences. In a later analysis, V and J genes were assigned by comparing TCR nucleotide sequences against IMGT/GENE-DB human TR gene sequences. The TCRdist pipeline was used in a later analysis to assign CDR3 sequences and most-parsimonious VDJ recombination scenarios. In a later analysis, every TCR beta chain was defined by the combination of its CDR3 amino acid sequence and its V-gene family, and reads without a unique V-gene family were dropped. In a later analysis, a few hundred highly shared, low-generation-probability nucleotide sequences were removed to address suspected cross-contamination and a sequencing artifact. In a later analysis, a clonal expansion index was calculated for each public chain from normalized within-repertoire ranks of inferred template counts. Generation probabilities in a later analysis came from a VDJ recombination model fitted to out-of-frame rearrangements, and those results were checked against IGoR. A later analysis scored TCR-TCR, TCR-HLA and TCR-CMV co-occurrence with hypergeometric tests, applying a repertoire-size bias correction to TCR pairs. To estimate false discovery rates, a later analysis permuted the HLA or CMV assignments 20 times. In a later analysis, co-occurring TCRs were grouped using DBSCAN, and TCRdist sequence similarity was added for clustering within HLA-allele-positive subsets. Repertoires with fewer than 30,000 or more than 120,000 public chains, plus five repertoires with anomalous nucleotide sharing, were excluded from co-occurrence clustering. TCRdb provides this immuneACCESS table in a form limited to in-frame rearrangements. Some clones are lacking; in checked studies, under half of them reflect an unresolved V gene, and why the rest are absent is not known. V, J and clone size are taken as reported in that table, and D and trimming were inferred from the DNA itself. This sample lists around 120,000 clones; roughly 82% were detected once. The ten largest account for 11% of the sample.

Study-wide conclusions, independent of this receptor: Only TCR beta chains were sequenced in this cohort, and the absence of alpha or paired-chain data limited detectable features. The only immune exposure information available for the cohort was CMV serostatus. A few of the identified cytomegalovirus-associated TCR beta chains were confirmed in vitro to be specific for cytomegalovirus antigens. In a later analysis, the rate of TCR association differed among HLA loci, with DRB1 alleles having the most associated TCRs and HLA-C alleles having the fewest. Assigning TCR associations to individual alleles was difficult when HLA alleles, especially DR and DQ, strongly co-occurred. Correlated functional status among segregating V segments might be attributable to linkage disequilibrium, but an unknown experimental factor could not be ruled out. A further reported finding was that TCR beta sequences accurately predicted the HLA-A and HLA-B alleles for most subjects in the first cohort. A later analysis found that HLA-associated TCR beta chains were more clonally expanded and had lower generation probabilities than equally common non-associated chains. In a later analysis, most CMV-associated TCR beta chains were found to appear HLA-restricted, with HLA associations seemingly driven largely by CMV exposure. In both the original and validation cohorts, the classifier was reported to diagnose cytomegalovirus status with high specificity and sensitivity. A group of highly shared sequence variants was considered likely to be a technical artifact of the sequencing pipeline. An earlier analysis of around 600 of the donors showed that most TCR beta V segments appeared in productive rearrangements either about 90% or about 30% of the time, which broadly matched IMGT annotations. Because HLA typing was unavailable for some donors at each locus, only the typed subset was used in association tests. It was suggested by the authors that the approach could potentially be generalized to other disease states and immunological phenotypes. In a later analysis, several top co-occurrence clusters were reported to appear linked to parvovirus B19, influenza, CMV and Epstein-Barr virus. The study gave a list of over 150 TCR beta chains associated with cytomegalovirus. Across donors, most TCR sequences were observed very rarely, whereas some public TCRs were present in many individuals. In a later analysis, 15,000 to 20,000 TCR beta sequences were associated with specific HLA alleles at a false discovery rate of 0.05. Seventeen rarely observed V segments, including chromosome 9 orphons, were excluded from the earlier analysis of about 610 of the donors because counts were too low. The 87-base-pair reads could not distinguish some IMGT-functional V segments, including TRBV6-2 and TRBV6-3, so those segments were excluded. Sequencing depth was assumed to be roughly uniform across donors in the presence/absence analyses, though that assumption may not hold. A later genetic analysis reported fewer N-insertions in productive TCRs among donors in an Asian-associated ancestry cluster than the roughly 620-donor mean. A later genetic analysis associated a missense DCLRE1C variant with V-gene and J-gene trimming of TCR beta chains, and an independent cohort replicated the association.

This TCR derives from a male donor in good health and CMV-seropositive. What was sequenced was PBMCs. The sequence is built from TRBV28 and TRBJ2-2; tentative D gene TRBD1, with 5 bases matching. The nucleotides read TGTGCCAGCAGCCCGCCCGACAGGAACACCGGGGAGCTGTTTTTT. Its product reads: CASSPPDRNTGELFF.